The next 24 T cell receptor beta chains were all read from a single sample in a study of T cells after yellow fever vaccination. From the 5' RACE reads, TCRdb called clonotypes with MiXCR, one entry per CDR3 protein. The sample records 400,000 or so distinct CDR3 sequences, approximately 18% being singletons. The specimen was PBMCs, collected before the yellow fever booster vaccination. These receptors came from a man aged 18 to 30 who received the YFV17D yellow fever vaccine.

This clonotype appeared a few times. This chain connects TRBV5-1 to TRBJ2-7; 9 bases line up with TRBD1. Per the germline V gene, CDR1 is SGHRS and CDR2 is YFSETQ. J gave up 6 bases and V 3 bases, and 16 bases lay outside the gene matches. The CDR3 is 17 amino acids. CDR3 in amino acids: CASSWGLGQGMGGEQYV. The CDR3 DNA reads as TGCGCCAGCAGCTGGGGCCTGGGACAGGGCATGGGAGGCGAGCAGTACGTC.

Only a few counts were recorded for this clonotype. The V and J genes are TRBV28 and TRBJ1-1; D gene uncertain. CDR3 size: 14 residues. V shed 1 base and J shed 3 bases, with 9 bases lying between them. Germline V gene data show CDR1 as MDHEN and CDR2 as SYDVKM. CDR3 sequence (DNA): TGTGCCAGCAGTTTATCGTCGGGCTACACTGAAGCTTTCTTT. Its protein product is CASSLSSGYTEAFF.

There are many counts of this clonotype. The gene calls are TRBV10-3 and TRBJ2-2; D is unresolved. This CDR3 comprises 11 residues. V was shortened by 5 bases and J by 4 bases, with 2 bases between the two germline ends. CDR1 ENHRY and CDR2 SYGVKD come from the germline V gene. Written as DNA, the CDR3 is TGTGCCATCAGTTTCACCGGGGAGCTGTTTTTT. Protein: CAISFTGELFF.

This clonotype has just one count. J is TRBJ1-1 and V is TRBV18; tentatively, D is TRBD1 (6 bases). The ends were cut back, 1 base at V and 10 bases at J, with 28 bases in the middle. The CDR3 has 18 residues. Per germline, CDR1 KGHSH and CDR2 LQKENI. The CDR3 region is CASSPRGPHGQNEGGAFF. The CDR3 DNA sequence: TGTGCCAGCTCACCACGGGGGCCCCACGGACAGAACGAAGGGGGAGCTTTCTTT.

This clonotype has a handful of counts. The chain is built from TRBV3-1 and TRBJ1-1; D remains unclear. Germline V gene lookup returns CDR1 LGHDT and CDR2 YNNKEL (reference sequence). Trimming shortened V by 5 bases and J by 0 bases, and 7 bases separated the two germline ends. This CDR3 spans 13 amino acids. CDR3 in amino acids: CASSIMLNTEAFF. The DNA of the CDR3 is TGTGCCAGCAGCATTATGCTGAACACTGAAGCTTTCTTT.

This clonotype was observed many times. V gene TRBV20-1 combines with J gene TRBJ2-7, with TRBD1 identical over 7 bases. This CDR3 comprises 14 residues. Per germline, CDR1 DFQATT and CDR2 SNEGSKA (reference sequence). The V and J ends lost 2 bases and 5 bases, in that order; junction bases with no gene match: 9. The CDR3 region is CSARTNRGWDEQYV. Here the CDR3 DNA reads TGCAGTGCTAGAACCAACAGGGGATGGGACGAGCAGTACGTC.

This clonotype has just a few counts. This rearrangement joins TRBV29-1 to TRBJ2-5, with 8 bases fitting TRBD2. J lost 7 bases, V lost 6 bases, and 13 bases had no gene match. The CDR3 runs 14 residues. Germline-derived CDR1 and CDR2 are SQVTM and ANQGSEA. Here the CDR3 DNA reads TGCAGCGTCGAACCGCCCGGCCGGGGGGGGACCCAGTACTTC. Translated, it gives CSVEPPGRGGTQYF.

This clonotype occurred a few times. This chain connects TRBV7-9 to TRBJ2-4, with D perhaps given as TRBD1 or TRBD2 (5 bases each). Germline V gives CDR1 SEHNR, CDR2 FQNEAQ (reference sequence). V lost 5 bases and J lost 2, with 10 bases in between. There are 14 residues in the CDR3. The CDR3, as DNA: TGTGCCAGCAGCGCCGGGGCGACCAAAAACATTCAGTACTTC. This encodes CASSAGATKNIQYF. Full variable domain (remainder filled in from reference TRBV7-9 and TRBJ2-4): DTGVSQNPRHKITKRGQNVTFRCDPISEHNRLYWYRQTLGQGPEFLTYFQNEAQLEKSRLLSDRFSAERPKGSFSTLEIQRTEQGDSAMYLCASSAGATKNIQYFGAGTRLSVL.

The chain carries TRBV15 and TRBJ1-2; TRBD1 matches 7 bases. Trimming removed 0 bases from V and 4 bases from J; junction bases left unmatched: 2. This CDR3 comprises 14 residues. Germline loops: CDR1 LNHNV, CDR2 YYDKDF (reference sequence). Here the CDR3 reads CATSREAGGYGYTF. CDR3 DNA sequence: TGTGCCACCAGCAGAGAGGCAGGGGGCTATGGCTACACCTTC.

This clonotype was picked up a small number of times. This chain links TRBV7-6 with TRBJ2-1, with D possibly matching TRBD2 (7 bases). Deletions cut 5 bases from V and 9 bases from J, with 23 bases between. This CDR3 region has 16 residues. Germline lookup yields CDR1 SGHVS and CDR2 FNYEAQ. The CDR3 spells CASSGVLRGGSGEQFF. CDR3 in DNA: TGTGCCAGCAGCGGGGTATTAAGGGGGGGGAGCGGTGAGCAGTTCTTC.

CDR3 nucleotides: TGCAGTGCTAGAGATGGCGTCTGGCTACCATACGAGCAGTACGTC. As protein: CSARDGVWLPYEQYV. This sequence joins TRBV20-1 and TRBJ2-7; D not resolved. Germline CDR1 reads DFQATT; CDR2 reads SNEGSKA (reference sequence). The CDR3 totals 15 residues. Trimming took off 0 bases at V and 4 bases at J, with 16 bases between the two ends.

The table lists this clonotype with many counts. The chain employs TRBV24-1 and TRBJ1-3; D is unclear. V dropped 0 bases and J dropped 2 bases, with 10 bases sitting between them. CDR3 size: 16 residues. CDR1 is KGHDR, CDR2 SFDVKD, per germline. CDR3 amino acids: CATSDLAEPPGNTIYF. CDR3 DNA: TGTGCCACCAGTGATTTGGCAGAACCTCCTGGAAACACCATATATTTT.

This clonotype was found a few times. The V gene is TRBV10-3, the J gene TRBJ1-2; D is unclear. The ends were cut back, 2 bases at V and 4 bases at J, with 8 bases in the middle. Germline V lookup: CDR1 ENHRY, CDR2 SYGVKD. The CDR3 has 13 amino acids. CDR3 DNA sequence: TGTGCCATCAGTGAGGAGAGAGCCTATGGCTACACCTTC. Amino acid sequence: CAISEERAYGYTF.

This clonotype was seen many times. The chain combines TRBV2 with TRBJ1-5, with D unresolved. V dropped 6 bases and J dropped 6 bases, with 6 bases sitting between them. Germline V gene data show CDR1 as SNHLY and CDR2 as FYNNEI. The CDR3 is made up of 11 amino acids. The CDR3 bases are TGTGCCAGCAGATTGATTCAGCCCCAGCATTTT. Translating it yields CASRLIQPQHF.

The table lists this clonotype with a few counts. This may be a read error, as it is one base from a much larger clone. The CDR3, as DNA: TGCAGCGCCTGGACAGGGGACACTGAAGCTTTCTTT. Protein product: CSAWTGDTEAFF. The chain couples TRBV29-1 to TRBJ1-1; 9 bases match TRBD1. From germline, CDR1 is SQVTM and CDR2 ANQGSEA. After removal of 7 bases from V and 3 bases from J, the junction contained 3 bases not matched to a gene. This CDR3 is 12 amino acids long.

This clonotype has only a few counts. The J gene is TRBJ2-1, the V gene TRBV29-1; 7 bases map to TRBD2. V was pared by 7 bases and J by 8 bases, with 11 bases of the junction left unmatched. In germline, CDR1 is SQVTM, CDR2 ANQGSEA. The length of the CDR3 is 13 residues. DNA for the CDR3: TGCAGCGCCGGGACTATTCTGATGGATGAGCAGTTCTTC. This gives the protein CSAGTILMDEQFF.

This chain connects TRBV29-1 to TRBJ2-2; D is uncertain. The germline V and J ends were trimmed by 3 bases and 4 bases, with 3 bases remaining between them. The CDR3 runs 11 residues. Germline V gene data show CDR1 as SQVTM and CDR2 as ANQGSEA. The DNA of the CDR3 is TGCAGCGTTGACCTCACCGGGGAGCTGTTTTTT. Residues: CSVDLTGELFF.

V gene TRBV6-5 combines with J gene TRBJ1-1; a possible D gene is TRBD1 (5 bases). There are 14 residues in the CDR3. The germline V and J ends were trimmed by 5 bases and 1 base, with 11 bases remaining between them. The germline V gene encodes CDR1 MNHEY and CDR2 SVGAGI. DNA of the CDR3: TGTGCCAGCAGTACACGACAGCCGAACACTGAAGCTTTCTTT. It is translated as CASSTRQPNTEAFF.

DNA for the CDR3: TGTGCCAGCGAATTAGGGGGGGGAAGTCGGACCCAGTACTTC. This codes for CASELGGGSRTQYF. The V and J genes are TRBV7-8 and TRBJ2-5, with a weak D call TRBD2 (7 bases). The CDR3 length is 14 residues. Looked up from germline, CDR1 is SGHVS and CDR2 is FQNEAQ. Trimming removed 8 bases at V and 7 bases at J, with 20 bases between.

This clonotype was seen more than once but under ten times. J is TRBJ2-7 and V is TRBV20-1; TRBD1 is a possible D gene (5 bases). Germline values: CDR1 DFQATT, CDR2 SNEGSKA (reference sequence). Trimming cost V 6 bases and J 0 bases, with 15 bases left between them. The CDR3 consists of 14 residues. The CDR3 DNA follows: TGCAGTGCCAGACGCCGAGACAGCTCCTACGAGCAGTACTTC. Translating gives CSARRRDSSYEQYF.

This clonotype has a count of ten or more. The J gene is TRBJ2-5, the V gene TRBV29-1, with 7 bases that match TRBD2. The CDR3 is 12 residues long. Trimming took 6 bases from V and 5 from J; bases not matched to a gene: 6. Germline lookup yields CDR1 SQVTM and CDR2 ANQGSEA. This CDR3 is CSVTPRGETQYF. CDR3 sequence (DNA): TGCAGCGTCACACCGCGGGGGGAGACCCAGTACTTC.

In this sample, this clonotype turned up a few times. The chain combines TRBV12-3 or TRBV12-4 with TRBJ2-2, with 10 bases aligning to TRBD2. The J segment lost 4 bases and the V segment lost 6 bases, leaving 5 bases of the junction unmatched. The CDR3 is 15 amino acids. The chain's CDR3 is CASSRTSGATGELFF. CDR3 nucleotides: TGTGCCAGCAGCCGGACTAGCGGCGCCACCGGGGAGCTGTTTTTT.

In DNA form, the CDR3 reads TGCGCCAGCAGCTTATACCTAGCGGGCACAGATACGCAGTATTTT. Protein sequence: CASSLYLAGTDTQYF. The V call is TRBV5-1, the J call TRBJ2-3, with 7 bases lining up with TRBD2. The CDR3 is made up of 15 amino acids. V dropped 2 bases and J dropped 1; count of bases not matched to a gene: 4. Germline CDR1 SGHRS, CDR2 YFSETQ.

This CDR3 reads CASSLWARHYGYTF. DNA for the CDR3: TGTGCCAGCAGTTTATGGGCCAGGCACTATGGCTACACCTTC. The V gene is TRBV28, the J gene TRBJ1-2; D gene uncertain. Deletions cut 0 bases from V and 3 bases from J, with 8 bases between. The CDR3 is 14 amino acids. The V gene's germline CDR1 is MDHEN and CDR2 SYDVKM.